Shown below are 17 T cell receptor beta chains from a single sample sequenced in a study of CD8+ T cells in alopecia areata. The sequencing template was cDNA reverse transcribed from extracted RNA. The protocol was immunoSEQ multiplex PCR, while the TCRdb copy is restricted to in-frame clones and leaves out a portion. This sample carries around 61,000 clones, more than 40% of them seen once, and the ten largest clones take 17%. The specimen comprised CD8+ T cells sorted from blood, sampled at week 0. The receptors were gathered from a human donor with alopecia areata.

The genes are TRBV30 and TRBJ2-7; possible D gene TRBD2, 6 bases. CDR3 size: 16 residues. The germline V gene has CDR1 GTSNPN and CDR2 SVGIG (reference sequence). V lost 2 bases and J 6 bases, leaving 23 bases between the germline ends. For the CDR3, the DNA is TGTGCCTGGAGTTACGGTACAGGAGGGGTTTTCTTCGAGCAGTACTTC. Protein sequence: CAWSYGTGGVFFEQYF.

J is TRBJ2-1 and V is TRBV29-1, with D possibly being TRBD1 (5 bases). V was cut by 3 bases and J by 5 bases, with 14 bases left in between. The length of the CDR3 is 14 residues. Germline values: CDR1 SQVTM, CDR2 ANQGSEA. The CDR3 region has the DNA TGCAGCGTTGATAGGACATCCGTCCACAATGAGCAGTTCTTC. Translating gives CSVDRTSVHNEQFF.

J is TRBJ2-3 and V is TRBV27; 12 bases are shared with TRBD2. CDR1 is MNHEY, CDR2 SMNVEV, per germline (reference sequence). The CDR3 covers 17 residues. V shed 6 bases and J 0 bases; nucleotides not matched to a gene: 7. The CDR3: CASRPRLAGVSTDTQYF. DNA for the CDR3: TGTGCCAGCAGGCCCCGACTAGCGGGGGTAAGCACAGATACGCAGTATTTT.

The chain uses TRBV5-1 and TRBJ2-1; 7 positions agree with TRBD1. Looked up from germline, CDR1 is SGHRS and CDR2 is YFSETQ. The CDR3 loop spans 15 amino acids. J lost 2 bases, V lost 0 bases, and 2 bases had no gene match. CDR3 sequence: CASSLGQGPYNEQFF. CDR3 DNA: TGCGCCAGCAGCTTGGGACAGGGACCCTACAATGAGCAGTTCTTC.

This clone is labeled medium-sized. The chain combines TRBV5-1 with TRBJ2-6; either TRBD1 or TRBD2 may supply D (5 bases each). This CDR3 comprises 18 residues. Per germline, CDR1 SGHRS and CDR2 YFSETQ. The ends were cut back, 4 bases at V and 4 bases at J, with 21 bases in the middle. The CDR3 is CASSNGDRHERGANVLTF. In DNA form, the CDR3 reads TGCGCCAGCAGCAATGGGGACCGACACGAGAGGGGGGCCAACGTCCTGACTTTC.

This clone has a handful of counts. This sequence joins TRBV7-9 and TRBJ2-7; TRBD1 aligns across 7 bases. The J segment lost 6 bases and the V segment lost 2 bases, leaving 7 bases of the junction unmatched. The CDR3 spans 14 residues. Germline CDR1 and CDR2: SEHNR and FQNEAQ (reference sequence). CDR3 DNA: TGTGCCAGCAGCTTAAGAGGGGGCGTTTTCGAGCAGTACTTC. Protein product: CASSLRGGVFEQYF.

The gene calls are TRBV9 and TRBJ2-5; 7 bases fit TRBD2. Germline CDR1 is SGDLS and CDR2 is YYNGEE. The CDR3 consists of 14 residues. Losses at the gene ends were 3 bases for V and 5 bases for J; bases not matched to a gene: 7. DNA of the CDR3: TGTGCCAGCAGCGGAAGGCTAGCGGAGGAGACCCAGTACTTC. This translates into CASSGRLAEETQYF.

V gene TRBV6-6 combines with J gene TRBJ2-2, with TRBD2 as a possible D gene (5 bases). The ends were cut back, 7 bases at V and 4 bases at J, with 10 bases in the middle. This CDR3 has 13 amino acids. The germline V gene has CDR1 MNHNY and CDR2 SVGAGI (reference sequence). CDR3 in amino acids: CASNQGGTGELFF. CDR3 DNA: TGTGCCAGCAACCAAGGAGGCACCGGGGAGCTGTTTTTT.

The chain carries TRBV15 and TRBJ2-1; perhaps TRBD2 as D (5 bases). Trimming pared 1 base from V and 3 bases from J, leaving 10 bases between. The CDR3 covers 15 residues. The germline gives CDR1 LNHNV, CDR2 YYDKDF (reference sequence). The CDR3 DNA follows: TGTGCCACCAGCAGAGTGGGAGCTGGCTACAATGAGCAGTTCTTC. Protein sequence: CATSRVGAGYNEQFF.

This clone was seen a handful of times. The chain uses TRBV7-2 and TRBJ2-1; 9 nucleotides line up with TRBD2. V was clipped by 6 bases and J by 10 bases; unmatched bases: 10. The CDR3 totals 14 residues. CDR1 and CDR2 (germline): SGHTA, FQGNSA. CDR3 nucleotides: TGTGCCAGCAGTTCCCGGACTAGCGACCGGGAGCAGTTCTTC. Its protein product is CASSSRTSDREQFF.

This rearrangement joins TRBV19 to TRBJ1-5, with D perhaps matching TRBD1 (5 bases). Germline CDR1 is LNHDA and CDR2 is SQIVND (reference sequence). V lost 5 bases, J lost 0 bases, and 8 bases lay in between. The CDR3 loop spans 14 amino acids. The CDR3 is CASSYRNSNQPQHF. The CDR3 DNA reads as TGTGCCAGTAGTTACAGGAATAGCAATCAGCCCCAGCATTTT. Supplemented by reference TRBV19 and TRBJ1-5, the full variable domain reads DGGITQSPKYLFRKEGQNVTLSCEQNLNHDAMYWYRQDPGQGLRLIYYSQIVNDFQKGDIAEGYSVSREKKESFPLTVTSAQKNPTAFYLCASSYRNSNQPQHFGDGTRLSIL.

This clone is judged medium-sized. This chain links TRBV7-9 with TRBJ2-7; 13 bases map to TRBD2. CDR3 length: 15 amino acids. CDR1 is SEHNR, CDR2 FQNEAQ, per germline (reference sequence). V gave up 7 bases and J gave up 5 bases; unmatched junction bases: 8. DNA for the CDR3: TGTGCCAGCACGCTTACCGGACTAGCGGGAGACGAGCAGTACTTC. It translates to CASTLTGLAGDEQYF.

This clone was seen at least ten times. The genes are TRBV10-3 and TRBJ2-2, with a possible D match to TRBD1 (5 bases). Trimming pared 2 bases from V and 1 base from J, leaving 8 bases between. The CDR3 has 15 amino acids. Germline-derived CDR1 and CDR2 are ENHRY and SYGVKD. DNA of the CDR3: TGTGCCATCAGTGAGATGCAGGGGAACACCGGGGAGCTGTTTTTT. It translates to CAISEMQGNTGELFF.

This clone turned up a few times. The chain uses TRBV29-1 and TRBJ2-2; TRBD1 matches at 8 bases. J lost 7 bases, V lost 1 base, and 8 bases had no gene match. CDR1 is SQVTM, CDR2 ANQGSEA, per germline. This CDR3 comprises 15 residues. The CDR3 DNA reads TGCAGCGTTGAAGTCCCCAGGGGGCGCGTCGGGGAGCTGTTTTTT. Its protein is CSVEVPRGRVGELFF.

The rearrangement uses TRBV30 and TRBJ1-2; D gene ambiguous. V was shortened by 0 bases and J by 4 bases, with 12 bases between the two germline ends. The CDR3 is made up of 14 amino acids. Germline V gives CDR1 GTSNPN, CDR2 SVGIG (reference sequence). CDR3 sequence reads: CAWSVLGRSYGYTF. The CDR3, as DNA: TGTGCCTGGAGTGTACTAGGACGAAGCTATGGCTACACCTTC.

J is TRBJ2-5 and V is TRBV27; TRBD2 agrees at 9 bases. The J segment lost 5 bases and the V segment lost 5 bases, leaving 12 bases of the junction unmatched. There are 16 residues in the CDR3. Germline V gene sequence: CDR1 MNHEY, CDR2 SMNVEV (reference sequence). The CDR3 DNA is TGTGCCAGCAGTCCAACTCCTAGCGGGAAGGCGGAGACCCAGTACTTC. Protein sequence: CASSPTPSGKAETQYF.

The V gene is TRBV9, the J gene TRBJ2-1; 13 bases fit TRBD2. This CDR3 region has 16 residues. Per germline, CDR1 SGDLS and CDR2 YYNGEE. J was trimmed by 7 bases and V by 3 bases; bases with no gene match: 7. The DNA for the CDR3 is TGTGCCAGCAGCGGGACTAGCGGGAGAGTTAGGAATGAGCAGTTCTTC. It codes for CASSGTSGRVRNEQFF.